Described below is a single TCR beta chain sequence and its context. Its cognate antigen is unknown. These data belong to a study of somatic mutations in cytotoxic T cells in rheumatoid arthritis. Study-wide background: Several of the V beta antibody-stained T-cell populations were flow-sorted at nearly 100% purity; V beta1+ cells were among them and were sequenced for TCRB.

Whole-study findings and limits: Among fewer than 80 patients, 7 or 8 showed a largest CD8+ clone that surpassed 20% of CD8+ cells.

Some clones are missing from TCRdb's copy, which holds only in-frame ones; the method was immunoSEQ multiplex PCR. The table has tens of thousands of clones, 85% to 90% seen once. This clonotype originated in a woman between 50 and 59 years old in good health. Material: CD8+ T cells sorted from blood.

DNA of the CDR3: TGTGCCAGCAGTAAGCCTGCTACCTACGAGCAGTACGTC. This sequence encodes CASSKPATYEQYV. The V call is TRBV2, the J call TRBJ2-7; D remains ambiguous. Trimming cost V 5 bases and J 2 bases, with 10 bases left between them. The CDR3 is 13 amino acids. The V gene's germline CDR1 is SNHLY and CDR2 FYNNEI.